The next 9 T cell receptor beta chains were all read from a single sample in a study of blood T cell repertoires in COVID-19. Profiling relied on immunoSEQ multiplex PCR, and the TCRdb table lists in-frame clones only, not all of them. The sample includes about 180,000 clones, approximately 83% of them seen just once. Input material: peripheral blood. These receptors were taken from a human donor with active or convalescent COVID-19. The donor label of this sample is uncertain.

V is TRBV6-4 and J is TRBJ2-6, with 7 nucleotides matching TRBD1. CDR3 length: 16 residues. The V gene end was trimmed by 9 bases and the J gene end by 0 bases; junction bases not matched to a gene: 8. The germline V gene encodes CDR1 MRHNA and CDR2 SNTAGT. The CDR3, as DNA: TGTGCCAGGGGACATCAGGGGGACTCTGGGGCCAACGTCCTGACTTTC. Its protein is CARGHQGDSGANVLTF.

The chain employs TRBV18 and TRBJ1-5, with 9 positions matching TRBD1. The J segment lost 6 bases and the V segment lost 3 bases, leaving 9 bases of the junction unmatched. The CDR3 is 16 residues long. Per germline, CDR1 KGHSH and CDR2 LQKENI. This CDR3 reads CASSPLDRGRGQPQHF. CDR3 DNA sequence: TGTGCCAGCTCACCCCTTGACAGGGGGAGGGGTCAGCCCCAGCATTTT.

The chain couples TRBV28 to TRBJ2-1; TRBD2 agrees at 12 bases. Trimming cost V 7 bases and J 4 bases; bases outside gene matches: 5. CDR1 is MDHEN, CDR2 SYDVKM, per germline. The CDR3 runs 15 residues. CDR3 sequence (DNA): TGTGCCAGCACCCCTAGCGGGAGGGTGTACAATGAGCAGTTCTTC. Translation: CASTPSGRVYNEQFF. Full variable domain (rest looked up from reference TRBV28 and TRBJ2-1): DVKVTQSSRYLVKRTGEKVFLECVQDMDHENMFWYRQDPGLGLRLIYFSYDVKMKEKGDIPEGYSVSREKKERFSLILESASTNQTSMYLCASTPSGRVYNEQFFGPGTRLTVL.

This sequence joins TRBV19 and TRBJ2-3; 7 bases map to TRBD2. In germline, CDR1 is LNHDA, CDR2 SQIVND (reference sequence). The CDR3 has 15 amino acids. Unmatched junction bases numbered 7, after V lost 4 bases and J lost 3 bases. The CDR3 here is CASSTLAVGTDTQYF. In DNA, the CDR3 is TGTGCCAGTAGTACCCTAGCGGTGGGAACAGATACGCAGTATTTT.

The chain links TRBV6-1 to TRBJ2-1; the D gene is possibly TRBD2 (6 bases). The V gene's germline CDR1 is MNHNS and CDR2 SASEGT. The V end was cut by 2 bases, the J end by 1 base, with 9 bases between. CDR3 length: 15 amino acids. DNA of the CDR3: TGTGCCAGCAGTGAACAAGCGGGTTCCTACAATGAGCAGTTCTTC. It is translated as CASSEQAGSYNEQFF.

This clone has only a few counts. The rearrangement links TRBV3-1 (or the pseudogene TRBV3-2) to TRBJ1-2, with D unresolved. The CDR3 is 13 residues long. V shed 3 bases and J shed 7 bases, with 12 bases lying between them. CDR1 LGHDT and CDR2 YNNKEL come from the germline V gene (reference sequence). The CDR3 DNA reads TGTGCCAGCAGCCAGTCGGGAAAAGGTGGCTACACCTTC. It translates to CASSQSGKGGYTF.

CDR3 DNA: TGTGCCAGCAGCTCCAGGGCAGGGATAAGCACAGATACGCAGTATTTT. It encodes CASSSRAGISTDTQYF. The V and J genes are TRBV3-1 (or the pseudogene TRBV3-2) and TRBJ2-3; a possible D gene is TRBD1 (5 bases). V lost 5 bases, J lost 0 bases, and 15 bases lay in between. The CDR3 totals 16 residues. CDR1 is LGHDT, CDR2 YNNKEL, per germline (reference sequence).

This sequence joins TRBV18 and TRBJ2-5; TRBD1 agrees at 8 bases. V lost 3 bases and J lost 5; bases outside the gene matches: 11. The CDR3 has 16 residues. Germline V lookup: CDR1 KGHSH, CDR2 LQKENI. CDR3 in amino acids: CASSPPGGNIRETQYF. CDR3 in DNA: TGTGCCAGCTCACCGCCAGGGGGCAATATCAGGGAGACCCAGTACTTC.

This clone is a singleton in its sample. The DNA for the CDR3 is TGCGCCAGCAGCTTTGGGACTAGCATAGACAATGAGCAGTTCTTC. It specifies CASSFGTSIDNEQFF. V is TRBV5-1 and J is TRBJ2-1, with 9 bases fitting TRBD2. The CDR3 has 15 residues. The junction had 5 bases not matched to a gene; V was cut back by 2 bases and J by 5 bases. Germline-derived CDR1 and CDR2 are SGHRS and YFSETQ.